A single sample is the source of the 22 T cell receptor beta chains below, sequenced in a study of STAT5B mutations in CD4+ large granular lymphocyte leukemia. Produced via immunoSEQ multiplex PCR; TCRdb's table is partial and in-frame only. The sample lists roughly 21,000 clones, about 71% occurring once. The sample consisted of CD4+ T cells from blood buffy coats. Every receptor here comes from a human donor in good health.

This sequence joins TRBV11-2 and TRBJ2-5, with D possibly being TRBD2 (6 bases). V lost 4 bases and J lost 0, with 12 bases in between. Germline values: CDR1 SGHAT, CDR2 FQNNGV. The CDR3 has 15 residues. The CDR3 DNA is TGTGCCAGCAGCTGGGGGACTGCGTACCAAGAGACCCAGTACTTC. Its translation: CASSWGTAYQETQYF. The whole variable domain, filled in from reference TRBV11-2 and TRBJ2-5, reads EAGVAQSPRYKIIEKRQSVAFWCNPISGHATLYWYQQILGQGPKLLIQFQNNGVVDDSQLPKDRFSAERLKGVDSTLKIQPAKLEDSAVYLCASSWGTAYQETQYFGPGTRLLVL.

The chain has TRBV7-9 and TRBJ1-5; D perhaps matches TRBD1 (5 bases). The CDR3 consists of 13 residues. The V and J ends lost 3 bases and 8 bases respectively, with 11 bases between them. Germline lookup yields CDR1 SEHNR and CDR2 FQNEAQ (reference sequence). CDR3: CASSLNGGEPQHF. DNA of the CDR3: TGTGCCAGCAGCTTGAATGGAGGGGAGCCCCAGCATTTT. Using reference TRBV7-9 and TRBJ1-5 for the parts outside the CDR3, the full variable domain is DTGVSQNPRHKITKRGQNVTFRCDPISEHNRLYWYRQTLGQGPEFLTYFQNEAQLEKSRLLSDRFSAERPKGSFSTLEIQRTEQGDSAMYLCASSLNGGEPQHFGDGTRLSIL.

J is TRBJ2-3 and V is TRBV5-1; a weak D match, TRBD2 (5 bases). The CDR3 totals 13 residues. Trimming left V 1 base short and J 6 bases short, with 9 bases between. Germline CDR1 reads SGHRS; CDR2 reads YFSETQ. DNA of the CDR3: TGCGCCAGCAGCTTGAGACTAAGGGATACGCAGTATTTT. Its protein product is CASSLRLRDTQYF.

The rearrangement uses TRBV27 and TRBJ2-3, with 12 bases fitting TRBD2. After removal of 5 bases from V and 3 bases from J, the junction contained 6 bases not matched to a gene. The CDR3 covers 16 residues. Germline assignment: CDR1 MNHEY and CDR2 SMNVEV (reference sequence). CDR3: CASSNILAGGTDTQYF. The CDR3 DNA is TGTGCCAGCAGTAACATACTAGCGGGAGGAACAGATACGCAGTATTTT.

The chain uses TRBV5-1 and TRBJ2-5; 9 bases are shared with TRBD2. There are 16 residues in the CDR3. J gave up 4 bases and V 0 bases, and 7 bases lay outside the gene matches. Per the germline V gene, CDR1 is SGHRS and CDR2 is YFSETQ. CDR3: CASSLGPSGTGETQYF. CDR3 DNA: TGCGCCAGCAGCTTGGGGCCTAGCGGGACTGGAGAGACCCAGTACTTC.

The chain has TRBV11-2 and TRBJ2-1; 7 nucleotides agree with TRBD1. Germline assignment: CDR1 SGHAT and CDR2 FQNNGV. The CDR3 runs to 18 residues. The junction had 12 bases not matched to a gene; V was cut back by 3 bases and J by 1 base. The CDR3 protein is CASSFLAARGRSYNEQFF. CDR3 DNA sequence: TGTGCCAGCAGCTTTCTCGCGGCGAGGGGGCGATCCTACAATGAGCAGTTCTTC.

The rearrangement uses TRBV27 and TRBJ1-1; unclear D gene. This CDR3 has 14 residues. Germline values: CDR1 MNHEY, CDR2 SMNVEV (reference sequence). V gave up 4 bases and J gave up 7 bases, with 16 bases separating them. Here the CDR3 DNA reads TGTGCCAGCAGTTCGTACACACCCCCCGGTGAAGCTTTCTTT. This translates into CASSSYTPPGEAFF.

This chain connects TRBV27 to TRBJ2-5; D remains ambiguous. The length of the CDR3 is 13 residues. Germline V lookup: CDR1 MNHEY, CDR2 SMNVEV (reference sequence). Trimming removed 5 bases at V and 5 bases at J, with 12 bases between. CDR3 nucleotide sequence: TGTGCCAGCAGTCTCTATATTAAGGAGACCCAGTACTTC. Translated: CASSLYIKETQYF.

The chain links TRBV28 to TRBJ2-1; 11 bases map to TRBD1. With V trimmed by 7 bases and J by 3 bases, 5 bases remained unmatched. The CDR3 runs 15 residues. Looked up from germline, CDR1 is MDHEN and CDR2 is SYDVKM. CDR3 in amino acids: CASKGQGAGYNEQFF. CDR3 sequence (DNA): TGTGCCAGCAAAGGACAGGGGGCCGGCTACAATGAGCAGTTCTTC.

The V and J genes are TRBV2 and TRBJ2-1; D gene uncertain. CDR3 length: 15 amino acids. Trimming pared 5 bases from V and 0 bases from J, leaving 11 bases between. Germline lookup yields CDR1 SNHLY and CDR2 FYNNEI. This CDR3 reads CASSSLTSSYNEQFF. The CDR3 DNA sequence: TGTGCCAGCAGTTCTCTTACCAGCTCCTACAATGAGCAGTTCTTC.

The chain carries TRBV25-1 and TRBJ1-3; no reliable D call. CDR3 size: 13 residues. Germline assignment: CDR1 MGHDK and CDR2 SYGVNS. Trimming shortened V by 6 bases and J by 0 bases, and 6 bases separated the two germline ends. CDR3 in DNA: TGTGCCAGCAGGGAGAGCTCTGGAAACACCATATATTTT. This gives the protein CASRESSGNTIYF. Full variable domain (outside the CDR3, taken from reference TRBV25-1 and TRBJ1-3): EADIYQTPRYLVIGTGKKITLECSQTMGHDKMYWYQQDPGMELHLIHYSYGVNSTEKGDLSSESTVSRIRTEHFPLTLESARPSHTSQYLCASRESSGNTIYFGEGSWLTVV.

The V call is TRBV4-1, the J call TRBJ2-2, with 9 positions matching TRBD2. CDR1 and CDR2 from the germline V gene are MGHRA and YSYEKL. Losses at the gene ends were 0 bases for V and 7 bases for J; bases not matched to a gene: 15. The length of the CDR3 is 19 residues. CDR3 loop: CASSQEDGRGLAVDGELFF. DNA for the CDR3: TGCGCCAGCAGCCAAGAAGATGGACGGGGACTAGCTGTAGACGGGGAGCTGTTTTTT.

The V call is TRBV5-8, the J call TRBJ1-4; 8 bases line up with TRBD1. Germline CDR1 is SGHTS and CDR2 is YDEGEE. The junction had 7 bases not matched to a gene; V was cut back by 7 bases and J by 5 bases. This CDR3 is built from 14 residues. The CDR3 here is CASADRGVNEKLFF. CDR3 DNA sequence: TGTGCCAGCGCCGACAGGGGCGTCAATGAAAAACTGTTTTTT.

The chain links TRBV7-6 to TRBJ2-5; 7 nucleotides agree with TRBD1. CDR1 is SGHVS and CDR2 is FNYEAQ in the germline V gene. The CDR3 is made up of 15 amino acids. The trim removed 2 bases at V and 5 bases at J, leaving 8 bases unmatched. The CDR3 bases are TGTGCCAGCAGCTTATTTGAGGGGGCCCAGGAGACCCAGTACTTC. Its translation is CASSLFEGAQETQYF.

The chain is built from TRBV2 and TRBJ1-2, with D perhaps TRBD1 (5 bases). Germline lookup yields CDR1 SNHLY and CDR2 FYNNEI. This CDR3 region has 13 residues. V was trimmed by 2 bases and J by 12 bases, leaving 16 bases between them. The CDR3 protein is CASSEFRTRIHTF. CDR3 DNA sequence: TGTGCCAGCAGTGAATTCCGGACAAGGATTCACACCTTC.

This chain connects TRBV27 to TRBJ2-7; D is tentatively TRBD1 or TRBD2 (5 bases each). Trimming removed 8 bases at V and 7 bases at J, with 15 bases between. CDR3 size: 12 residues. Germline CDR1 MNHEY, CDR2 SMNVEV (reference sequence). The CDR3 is CASVGTEREQYF. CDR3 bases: TGTGCCAGCGTAGGGACGGAGAGGGAGCAGTACTTC.

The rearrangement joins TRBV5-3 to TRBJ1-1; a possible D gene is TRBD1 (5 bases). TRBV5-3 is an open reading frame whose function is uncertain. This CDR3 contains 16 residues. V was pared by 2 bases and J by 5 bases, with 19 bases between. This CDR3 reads CARSFFFGAKRTEAFF. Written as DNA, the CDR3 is TGTGCCAGAAGCTTTTTTTTCGGGGCCAAGCGGACTGAAGCTTTCTTT.

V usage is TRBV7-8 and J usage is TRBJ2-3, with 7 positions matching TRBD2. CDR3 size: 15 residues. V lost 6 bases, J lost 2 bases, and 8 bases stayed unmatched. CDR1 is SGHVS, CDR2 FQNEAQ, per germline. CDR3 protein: CASRGLGRATDTQYF. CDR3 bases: TGTGCCAGCAGAGGTTTAGGGAGGGCCACAGATACGCAGTATTTT.

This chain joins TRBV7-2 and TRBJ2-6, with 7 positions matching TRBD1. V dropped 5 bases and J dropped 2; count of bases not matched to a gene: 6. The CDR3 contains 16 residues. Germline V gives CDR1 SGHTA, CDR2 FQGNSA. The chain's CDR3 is CASSLYRGTGANVLTF. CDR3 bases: TGTGCCAGCAGCCTATACAGGGGTACTGGGGCCAACGTCCTGACTTTC.

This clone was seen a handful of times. The CDR3 DNA reads as TGTGCCAGCAGTTACAGGGTAGGAAGTGAAGCTTTCTTT. Residues: CASSYRVGSEAFF. The chain recombines TRBV6-5 with TRBJ1-1; D unclear. Germline CDR1 reads MNHEY; CDR2 reads SVGAGI. There are 13 residues in the CDR3. Trimming took 2 bases from V and 7 from J, leaving 11 bases between them.

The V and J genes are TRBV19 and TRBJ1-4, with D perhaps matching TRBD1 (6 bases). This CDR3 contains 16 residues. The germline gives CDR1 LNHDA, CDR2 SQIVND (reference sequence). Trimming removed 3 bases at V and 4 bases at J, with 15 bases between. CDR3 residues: CASSIGTGTNNEKLFF. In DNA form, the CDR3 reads TGTGCCAGTAGTATCGGCACCGGGACAAATAATGAAAAACTGTTTTTT.

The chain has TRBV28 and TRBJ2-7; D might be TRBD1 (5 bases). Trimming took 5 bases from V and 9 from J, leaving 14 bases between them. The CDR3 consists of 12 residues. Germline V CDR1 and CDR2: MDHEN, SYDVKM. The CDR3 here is CASSIKGLRQYF. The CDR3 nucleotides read TGTGCCAGCAGTATTAAGGGGCTGAGGCAGTACTTC. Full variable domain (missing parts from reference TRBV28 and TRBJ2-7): DVKVTQSSRYLVKRTGEKVFLECVQDMDHENMFWYRQDPGLGLRLIYFSYDVKMKEKGDIPEGYSVSREKKERFSLILESASTNQTSMYLCASSIKGLRQYFGPGTRLTVT.